Given below is one T cell receptor (beta chain) in context. Its cognate antigen is unknown. This sample is drawn from a study of breast tumors, draining lymph nodes, adjacent tissues. Overall study findings and caveats: Tumor and nontumor repertoires were significantly more similar in luminal-like than in basal-like breast cancer. Data fit most tumor T cells coming from lymph node, expanding in tumor.

Breast cancer patients provided tissue from their axillary draining lymph nodes. V gave up 6 bases and J gave up 12 bases; unmatched junction bases: 14. From germline, CDR1 is MDHEN and CDR2 SYDVKM. The CDR3 totals 15 residues. A single record per CDR3 protein comes from TCRdb applying MiXCR to the multiplex PCR reads. This sample has approximately 180,000 distinct CDR3 sequences; about 33% occur once, and the top ten carry roughly 3.8%. This clonotype was sampled from a female donor with breast cancer. Some clones in this sample may be carry-over from other donors' samples. The rearrangement uses TRBV28 and TRBJ1-6, with TRBD1 matching over 7 bases. The sample consisted of axillary lymph node tissue. The CDR3 here is CASRPGSTGARPLHF. The CDR3 DNA reads as TGTGCCAGCAGGCCGGGCAGTACAGGGGCCCGACCCCTCCACTTT.